Sequencing of this TCR beta chain was carried out in a study of blood T cell repertoires in COVID-19. Profiling relied on immunoSEQ multiplex PCR, and the TCRdb table lists in-frame clones only, not all of them. The sample includes 70,000 to 90,000 clones, roughly 80% seen only once; the top ten take 15% to 20%. Per the germline V gene, CDR1 is SGDLS and CDR2 is YYNGEE. The germline V and J ends were trimmed by 2 bases and 6 bases, with 14 bases remaining between them. The CDR3 has 15 amino acids. The sequence derives from a woman aged 60-75 years with acute or convalescent COVID-19. Sequenced input: peripheral blood. The genes are TRBV9 and TRBJ2-2, with D perhaps matching TRBD1 (8 bases). Here the CDR3 DNA reads TGTGCCAGCAGCGTGCTAACAGGGGGGGCCGGGGAGCTGTTTTTT. Amino acids: CASSVLTGGAGELFF.